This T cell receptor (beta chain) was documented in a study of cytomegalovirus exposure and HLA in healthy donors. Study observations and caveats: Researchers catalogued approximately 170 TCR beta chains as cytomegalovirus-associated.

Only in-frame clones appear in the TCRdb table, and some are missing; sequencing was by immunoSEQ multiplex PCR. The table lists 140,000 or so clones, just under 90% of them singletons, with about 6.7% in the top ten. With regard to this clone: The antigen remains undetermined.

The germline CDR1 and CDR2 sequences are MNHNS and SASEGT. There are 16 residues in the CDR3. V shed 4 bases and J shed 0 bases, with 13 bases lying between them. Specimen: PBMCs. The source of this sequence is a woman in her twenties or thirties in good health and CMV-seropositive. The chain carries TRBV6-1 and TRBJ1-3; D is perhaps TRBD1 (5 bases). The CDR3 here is CASSARDSGSGNTIYF. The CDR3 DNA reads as TGTGCCAGCAGTGCCCGGGACTCAGGCTCTGGAAACACCATATATTTT.